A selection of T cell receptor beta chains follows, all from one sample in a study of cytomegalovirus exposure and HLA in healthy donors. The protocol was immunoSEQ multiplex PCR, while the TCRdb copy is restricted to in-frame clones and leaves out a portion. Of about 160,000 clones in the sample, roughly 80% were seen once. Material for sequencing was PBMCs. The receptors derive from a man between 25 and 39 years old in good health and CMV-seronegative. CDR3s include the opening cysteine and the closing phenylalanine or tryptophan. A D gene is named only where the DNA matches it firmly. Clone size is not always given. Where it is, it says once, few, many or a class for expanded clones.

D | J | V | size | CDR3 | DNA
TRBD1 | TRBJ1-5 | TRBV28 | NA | CASSWDRTNQPQHF | TGTGCCAGCAGTTGGGACAGGACCAATCAGCCCCAGCATTTT
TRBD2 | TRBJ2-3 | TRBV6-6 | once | CASSRLAGVGDTQYF | TGTGCCAGCAGTCGACTAGCGGGAGTGGGAGATACGCAGTATTTT
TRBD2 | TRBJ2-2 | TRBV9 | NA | CASSPYSGSTGELFF | TGTGCCAGCAGCCCCTACAGCGGGAGTACCGGGGAGCTGTTTTTT
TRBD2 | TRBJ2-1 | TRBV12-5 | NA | CASGFFSGGGTNEQFF | TGTGCTAGTGGTTTTTTTAGCGGGGGTGGGACGAATGAGCAGTTCTTC
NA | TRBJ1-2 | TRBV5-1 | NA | CASRPGDRDYGYTF | TGCGCCAGCAGGCCCGGGGATCGGGACTATGGCTACACCTTC
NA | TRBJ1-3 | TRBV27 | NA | CASSFAPPGFPGNTIYF | TGTGCCAGCAGTTTCGCCCCCCCAGGGTTCCCTGGAAACACCATATATTTT
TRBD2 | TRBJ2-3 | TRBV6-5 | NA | CASSSRTSGGTDTQYF | TGTGCCAGCAGTTCCCGAACTAGCGGGGGCACAGATACGCAGTATTTT
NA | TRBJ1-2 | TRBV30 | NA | CALIRAGGGYTF | TGTGCCCTTATCCGAGCCGGTGGTGGCTACACCTTC
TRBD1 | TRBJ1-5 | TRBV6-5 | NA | CASRPNRGHNQPQHF | TGTGCCAGCAGGCCAAACAGGGGGCACAATCAGCCCCAGCATTTT
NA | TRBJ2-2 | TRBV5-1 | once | CASSFSAGELFF | TGCGCCAGCAGCTTCAGCGCCGGGGAGCTGTTTTTT
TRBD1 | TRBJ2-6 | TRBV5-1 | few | CASSFPGQGSSGANVLTF | TGCGCCAGCAGCTTCCCCGGACAGGGGAGCTCTGGGGCCAACGTCCTGACTTTC
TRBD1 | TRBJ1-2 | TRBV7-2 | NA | CASSSDRVNYGYTF | TGTGCCAGCAGCTCGGACAGGGTTAACTATGGCTACACCTTC
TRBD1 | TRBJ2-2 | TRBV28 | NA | CASRPHRGAGELFF | TGTGCCAGCAGACCCCACAGGGGGGCCGGGGAGCTGTTTTTT
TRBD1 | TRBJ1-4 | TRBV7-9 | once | CASRDRVVGNEKLFF | TGTGCCAGCAGAGACAGGGTCGTTGGTAATGAAAAACTGTTTTTT
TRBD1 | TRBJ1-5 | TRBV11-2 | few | CASSTDRGGNQPQHF | TGTGCCAGCAGCACGGACAGGGGAGGCAATCAGCCCCAGCATTTT
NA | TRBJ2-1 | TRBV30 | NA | CAWTPGSNNEQFF | TGTGCCTGGACCCCAGGAAGCAACAATGAGCAGTTCTTC
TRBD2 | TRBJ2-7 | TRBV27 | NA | CASSRSNRLAGKYEQYF | TGTGCCAGCAGTCGATCCAATCGGCTAGCGGGAAAGTACGAGCAGTACTTC
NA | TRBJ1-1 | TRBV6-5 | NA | CASSYFQGRGNTEAFF | TGTGCCAGCAGTTACTTCCAGGGCAGGGGGAACACTGAAGCTTTCTTT
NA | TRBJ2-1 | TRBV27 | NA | CASSLSLGENEQFF | TGTGCCAGCAGTTTATCTCTTGGGGAGAATGAGCAGTTCTTC
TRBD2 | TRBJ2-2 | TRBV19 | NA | CASSPRTSGLNGGELFF | TGTGCCAGTAGTCCCCGTACTAGCGGGCTCAATGGCGGGGAGCTGTTTTTT
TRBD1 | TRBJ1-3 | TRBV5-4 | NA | CASSRGQSRDTIYF | TGTGCCAGCAGCCGGGGACAGAGCAGGGACACCATATATTTT
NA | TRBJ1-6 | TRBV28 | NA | CASSLSRTPESSYNSPLHF | TGTGCCAGCAGTTTATCGCGAACTCCCGAAAGCTCCTATAATTCACCCCTCCACTTT
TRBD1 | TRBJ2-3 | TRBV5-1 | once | CASSLDRGRLTDTQYF | TGCGCCAGCAGCTTGGATAGGGGGCGCCTCACAGATACGCAGTATTTT
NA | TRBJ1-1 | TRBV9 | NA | CASSFTQENTEAFF | TGTGCCAGCAGTTTTACCCAGGAGAACACTGAAGCTTTCTTT
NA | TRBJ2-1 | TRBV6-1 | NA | CASSEETVLRDEQFF | TGTGCCAGCAGTGAAGAGACGGTCCTACGGGATGAGCAGTTCTTC
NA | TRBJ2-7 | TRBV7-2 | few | CASSPPLYEQYF | TGTGCCAGCAGCCCCCCCCTCTACGAGCAGTACTTC
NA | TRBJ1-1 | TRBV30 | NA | CAWGTTEGLCGAFF | TGTGCCTGGGGGACTACGGAGGGTCTTTGTGGAGCTTTCTTT
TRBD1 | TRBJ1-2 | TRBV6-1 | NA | CASSEDSMRYRGLGYGYTF | TGTGCCAGCAGTGAAGACTCTATGCGGTACAGGGGTTTGGGCTATGGCTACACCTTC
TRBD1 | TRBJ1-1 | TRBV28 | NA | CASSFPGTGGNTEAFF | TGTGCCAGCAGTTTTCCCGGGACAGGGGGCAACACTGAAGCTTTCTTT
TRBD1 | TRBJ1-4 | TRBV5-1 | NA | CASSSTRQGSEKLFF | TGCGCCAGCAGCTCCACTCGACAGGGAAGTGAAAAACTGTTTTTT
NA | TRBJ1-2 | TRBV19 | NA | CASRDMYPGNYGYTF | TGTGCCAGTAGAGATATGTACCCGGGGAACTATGGCTACACCTTC
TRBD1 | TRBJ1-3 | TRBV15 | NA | CATSRSGQGSNSGNTIYF | TGTGCCACCAGCAGGTCGGGACAGGGGTCGAACTCTGGAAACACCATATATTTT
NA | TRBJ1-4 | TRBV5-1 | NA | CASSLLADNEKLFF | TGCGCCAGCAGCTTGCTGGCAGATAATGAAAAACTGTTTTTT